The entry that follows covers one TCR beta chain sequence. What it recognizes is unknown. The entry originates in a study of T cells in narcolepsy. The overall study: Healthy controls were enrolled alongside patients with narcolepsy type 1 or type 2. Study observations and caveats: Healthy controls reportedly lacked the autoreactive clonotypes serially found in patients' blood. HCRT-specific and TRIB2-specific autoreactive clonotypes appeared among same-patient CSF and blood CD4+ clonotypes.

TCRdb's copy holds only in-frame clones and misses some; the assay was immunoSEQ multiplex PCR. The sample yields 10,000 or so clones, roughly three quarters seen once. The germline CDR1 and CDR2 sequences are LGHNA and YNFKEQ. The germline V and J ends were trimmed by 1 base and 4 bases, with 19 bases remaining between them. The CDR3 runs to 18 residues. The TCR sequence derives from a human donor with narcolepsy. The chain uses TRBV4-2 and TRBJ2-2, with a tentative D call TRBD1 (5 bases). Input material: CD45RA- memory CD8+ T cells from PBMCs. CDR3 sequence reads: CASSQGGRTTFGTGELFF. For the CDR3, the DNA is TGTGCCAGCAGCCAAGGGGGCCGGACCACCTTCGGCACCGGGGAGCTGTTTTTT.